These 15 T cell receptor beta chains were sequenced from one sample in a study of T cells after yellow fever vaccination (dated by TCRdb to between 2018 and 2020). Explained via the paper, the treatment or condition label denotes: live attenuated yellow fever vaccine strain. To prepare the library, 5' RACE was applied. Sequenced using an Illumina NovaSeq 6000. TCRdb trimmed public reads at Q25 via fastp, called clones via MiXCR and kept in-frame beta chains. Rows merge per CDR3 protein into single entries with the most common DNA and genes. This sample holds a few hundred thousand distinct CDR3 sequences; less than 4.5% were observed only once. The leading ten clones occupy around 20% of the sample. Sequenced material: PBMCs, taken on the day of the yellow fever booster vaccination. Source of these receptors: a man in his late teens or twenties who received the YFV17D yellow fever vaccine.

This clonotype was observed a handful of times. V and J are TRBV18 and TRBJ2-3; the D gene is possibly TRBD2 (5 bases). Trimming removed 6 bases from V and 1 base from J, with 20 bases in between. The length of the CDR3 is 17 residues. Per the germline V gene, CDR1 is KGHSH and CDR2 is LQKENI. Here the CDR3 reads CASSPSFGNPRTDTQYF. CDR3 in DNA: TGTGCCAGCTCCCCGAGCTTCGGGAACCCCCGCACAGATACGCAGTATTTT.

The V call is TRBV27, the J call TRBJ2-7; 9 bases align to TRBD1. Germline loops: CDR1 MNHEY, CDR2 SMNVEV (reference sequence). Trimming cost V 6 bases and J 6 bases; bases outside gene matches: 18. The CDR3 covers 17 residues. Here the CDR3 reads CASRTRGTGFLFGEQYF. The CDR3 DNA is TGTGCCAGCAGGACCCGAGGGACAGGGTTTCTTTTTGGCGAGCAGTACTTC.

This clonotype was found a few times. The CDR3 here is CASTQAWGIPEYEKLFF. The CDR3 DNA sequence: TGTGCCAGCACCCAAGCTTGGGGGATCCCGGAGTATGAAAAACTGTTTTTT. The chain joins TRBV6-2 or TRBV6-3 to TRBJ1-4; TRBD1 might be the D (5 bases). The germline V and J ends were trimmed by 7 bases and 6 bases, with 24 bases remaining between them. CDR3 size: 17 residues. Germline CDR1 reads MNHEY; CDR2 reads SVGEGT.

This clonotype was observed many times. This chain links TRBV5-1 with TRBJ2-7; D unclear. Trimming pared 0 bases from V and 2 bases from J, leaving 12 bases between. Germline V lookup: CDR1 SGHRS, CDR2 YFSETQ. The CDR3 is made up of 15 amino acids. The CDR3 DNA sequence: TGCGCCAGCAGCTTGGGCCTAATCCCTACCTACGAGCAGTACGTC. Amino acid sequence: CASSLGLIPTYEQYV.

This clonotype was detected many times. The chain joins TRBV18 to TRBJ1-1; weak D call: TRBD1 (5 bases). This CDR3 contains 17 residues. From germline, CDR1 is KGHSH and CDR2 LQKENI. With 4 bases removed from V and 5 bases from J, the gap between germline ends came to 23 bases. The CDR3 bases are TGTGCCAGCTCACGAACCCAGGGTTCGGGTGGGAGGACTGAAGCTTTCTTT. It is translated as CASSRTQGSGGRTEAFF.

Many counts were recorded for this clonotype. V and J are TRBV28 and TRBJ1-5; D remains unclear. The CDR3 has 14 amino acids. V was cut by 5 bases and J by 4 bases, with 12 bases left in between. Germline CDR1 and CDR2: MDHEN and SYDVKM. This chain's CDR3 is CASSLTVLNQPQHF. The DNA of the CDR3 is TGTGCCAGCAGTCTAACAGTCTTGAATCAGCCCCAGCATTTT.

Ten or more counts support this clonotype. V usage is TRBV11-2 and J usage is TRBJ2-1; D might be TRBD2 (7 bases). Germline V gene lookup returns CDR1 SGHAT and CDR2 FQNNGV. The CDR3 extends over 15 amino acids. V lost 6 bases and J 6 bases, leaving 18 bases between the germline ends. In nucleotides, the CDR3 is TGTGCCAGCAGAACCTGGGGGGGGCGAGGCAATGAGCAGTTCTTC. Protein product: CASRTWGGRGNEQFF. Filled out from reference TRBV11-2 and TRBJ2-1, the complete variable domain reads EAGVAQSPRYKIIEKRQSVAFWCNPISGHATLYWYQQILGQGPKLLIQFQNNGVVDDSQLPKDRFSAERLKGVDSTLKIQPAKLEDSAVYLCASRTWGGRGNEQFFGPGTRLTVL.

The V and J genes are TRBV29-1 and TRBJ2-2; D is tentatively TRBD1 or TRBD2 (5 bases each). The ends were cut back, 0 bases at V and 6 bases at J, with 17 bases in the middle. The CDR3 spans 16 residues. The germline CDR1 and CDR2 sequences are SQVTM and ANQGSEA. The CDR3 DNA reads TGCAGCGTTGAAGATCGGGGCCAGGGTTCCGCCGGGGAGCTGTTTTTT. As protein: CSVEDRGQGSAGELFF.

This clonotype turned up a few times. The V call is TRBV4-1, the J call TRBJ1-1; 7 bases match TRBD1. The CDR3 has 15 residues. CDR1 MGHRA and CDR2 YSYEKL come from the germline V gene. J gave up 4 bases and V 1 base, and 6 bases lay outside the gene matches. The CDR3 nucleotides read TGCGCCAGCAGCCAAGCGGCAGGGGGTGGCACTGAAGCTTTCTTT. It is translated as CASSQAAGGGTEAFF.

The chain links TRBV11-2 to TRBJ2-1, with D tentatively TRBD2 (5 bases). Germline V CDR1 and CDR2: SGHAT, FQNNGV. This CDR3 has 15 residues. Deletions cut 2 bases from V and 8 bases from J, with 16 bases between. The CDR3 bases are TGTGCCAGCAGCTTACTACCGGACTCCGCCTATGAGCAGTTCTTC. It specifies CASSLLPDSAYEQFF.

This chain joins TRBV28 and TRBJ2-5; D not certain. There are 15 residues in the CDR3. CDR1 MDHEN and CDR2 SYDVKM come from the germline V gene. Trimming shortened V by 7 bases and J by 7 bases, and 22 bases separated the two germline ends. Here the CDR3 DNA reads TGTGCCAGCACTACCGCGTCGGCCTCGCTAGGGACCCAGTACTTC. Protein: CASTTASASLGTQYF.

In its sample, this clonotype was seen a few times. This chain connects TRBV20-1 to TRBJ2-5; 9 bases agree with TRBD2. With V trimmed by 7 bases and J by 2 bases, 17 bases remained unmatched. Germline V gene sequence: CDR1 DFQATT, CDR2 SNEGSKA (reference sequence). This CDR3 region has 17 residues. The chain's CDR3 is CSVLPPPRGGPQETQYF. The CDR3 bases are TGCAGTGTCCTTCCCCCCCCGCGGGGGGGCCCTCAAGAGACCCAGTACTTC.

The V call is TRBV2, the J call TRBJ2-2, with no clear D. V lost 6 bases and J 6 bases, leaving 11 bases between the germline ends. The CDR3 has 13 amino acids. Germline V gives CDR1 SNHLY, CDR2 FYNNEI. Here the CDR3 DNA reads TGTGCCAGCAGGGGTACCTCCGCCGGGGAGCTGTTTTTT. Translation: CASRGTSAGELFF.

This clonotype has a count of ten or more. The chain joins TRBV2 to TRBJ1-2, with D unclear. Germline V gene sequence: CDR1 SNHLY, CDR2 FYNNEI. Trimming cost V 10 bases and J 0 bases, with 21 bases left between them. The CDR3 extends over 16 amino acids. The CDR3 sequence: CAISILMPGANYGYTF. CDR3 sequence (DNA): TGTGCCATCTCCATACTTATGCCGGGAGCTAACTATGGCTACACCTTC.

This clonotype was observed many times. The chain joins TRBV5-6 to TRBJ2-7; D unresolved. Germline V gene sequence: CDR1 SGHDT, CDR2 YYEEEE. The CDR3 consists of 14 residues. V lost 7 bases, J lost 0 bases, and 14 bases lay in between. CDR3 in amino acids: CASAIEESSYEQYF. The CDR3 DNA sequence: TGTGCCAGCGCAATAGAGGAGAGCTCCTACGAGCAGTACTTC.